This T cell receptor (beta chain) was identified in a study of cytomegalovirus exposure and HLA in healthy donors. With 60 Vbeta and 13 Jbeta primers, the PCR was carried out. Some clones are missing from TCRdb's copy, which holds only in-frame ones; the method was immunoSEQ multiplex PCR. The sample lists about 170,000 clones, 73% occurring once. J gave up 2 bases and V 7 bases, and 7 bases lay outside the gene matches. The CDR3 length is 14 residues. CDR1 is MGHDK, CDR2 SYGVNS, per germline. This clone came up a few times. The sequenced material came from PBMCs. The origin of this receptor is a woman aged 18-29 years in good health and CMV-seropositive. The rearrangement uses TRBV25-1 and TRBJ2-7, with 8 bases identical to TRBD1. The CDR3 region is CASTGQAPTYEQYF. The DNA of the CDR3 is TGTGCCAGCACGGGACAGGCACCGACCTACGAGCAGTACTTC.